Shown below are 17 T cell receptor beta chains from a single sample sequenced in a study of blood T cells in healthy people across ages. It was with a sample-barcoded 5' primer and a J-beta primer mix that a second PCR of about 7 to 12 cycles was run. TCRdb fed the 5' RACE reads into MiXCR, producing one record per CDR3 protein. The sample has approximately 1.5 million distinct CDR3 sequences, approximately 43% seen once. The sample was blood. The receptors originated from a woman younger than 35 in good health.

This clonotype occurred a few times. The V and J genes are TRBV12-3 or TRBV12-4 and TRBJ1-1, with D perhaps matching TRBD1 (5 bases). V gave up 5 bases and J gave up 2 bases, with 15 bases separating them. The CDR3 loop spans 15 amino acids. In nucleotides, the CDR3 is TGTGCCAGCAGTCCATTTAGGGGATCAAACACTGAAGCTTTCTTT. Translation: CASSPFRGSNTEAFF.

This clonotype was observed a few times. The gene calls are TRBV12-3 or TRBV12-4 and TRBJ1-2; tentative D call: TRBD1 (6 bases). The V end was cut by 7 bases, the J end by 8 bases, with 14 bases between. CDR3 length: 12 amino acids. CDR3 sequence (DNA): TGTGCCAGCACCGGGGGCCCCTGGGGCTACACCTTC. Translating gives CASTGGPWGYTF.

This clonotype was counted only a few times. The chain is built from TRBV7-2 and TRBJ1-1, with 7 bases matching TRBD1. Losses at the gene ends were 1 base for V and 5 bases for J; bases not matched to a gene: 7. CDR1 is SGHTA, CDR2 FQGNSA, per germline. The CDR3 length is 15 residues. The CDR3 region is CASSLGAGGVTEAFF. Here the CDR3 DNA reads TGTGCCAGCAGCTTAGGAGCAGGGGGAGTTACTGAAGCTTTCTTT.

This chain connects TRBV5-1 to TRBJ2-1; 9 bases are shared with TRBD1. The CDR3 totals 15 residues. V dropped 3 bases and J dropped 10; count of bases not matched to a gene: 11. Germline CDR1 SGHRS, CDR2 YFSETQ. The chain's CDR3 is CASSSEQGALGEQFF. In DNA form, the CDR3 reads TGCGCCAGCAGCTCCGAACAGGGGGCTTTAGGCGAGCAGTTCTTC.

As regards this clonotype: Just one base apart from a much larger clone, this may be a read error. The chain uses TRBV2 and TRBJ2-3; D remains ambiguous. The CDR3 spans 12 residues. V was trimmed by 6 bases and J by 4 bases, leaving 8 bases between them. CDR1 is SNHLY and CDR2 is FYNNEI in the germline V gene. The CDR3 DNA reads TGTGCCAGCAGGGTTGGGGCAGATACGCAGTATTTT. Translation: CASRVGADTQYF.

This clonotype was counted a few times. This chain uses TRBV27 with TRBJ2-5; 8 bases are a match to TRBD1. The J call is in doubt because the DNA end fits TRBJ2-7 better. CDR1 is MNHEY and CDR2 is SMNVEV in the germline V gene (reference sequence). This CDR3 is 17 amino acids long. In nucleotides, the CDR3 is TGTGCCAGCAGTTTGGTCCTTATCCGGGACAGGCCTGTCGAGCAGTACTTC. This translates into CASSLVLIRDRPVEQYF.

J is TRBJ2-1 and V is TRBV6-1; TRBD2 matches 7 bases. CDR3 length equals 17 residues. Germline V gene data show CDR1 as MNHNS and CDR2 as SASEGT. With V trimmed by 5 bases and J by 3 bases, 13 bases remained unmatched. The chain's CDR3 is CASSTRFLAAGYNEQFF. In DNA, the CDR3 is TGTGCCAGCAGTACCCGGTTTCTAGCGGCAGGCTACAATGAGCAGTTCTTC.

The genes are TRBV7-2 and TRBJ1-3; the match to TRBD1 covers 9 bases. The trim removed 5 bases at V and 4 bases at J, leaving 6 bases unmatched. The germline V gene encodes CDR1 SGHTA and CDR2 FQGNSA. The CDR3 sequence is 15 residues long. CDR3 region: CASSADRGSGNTIYF. DNA of the CDR3: TGTGCCAGCAGCGCGGACAGGGGCTCGGGAAACACCATATATTTT.

The chain uses TRBV6-5 and TRBJ2-3; 10 bases are a match to TRBD2. This CDR3 is built from 16 residues. V dropped 6 bases and J dropped 6; count of bases not matched to a gene: 12. CDR1 is MNHEY, CDR2 SVGAGI, per germline. This chain's CDR3 is CASRRGSGGAGDTQYF. CDR3 sequence (DNA): TGTGCCAGCAGGAGGGGCAGCGGGGGGGCCGGGGATACGCAGTATTTT.

Turning to this clonotype: One end of the junction does not line up with germline, which may come from a read error. The chain has TRBV7-2 and TRBJ1-5, with TRBD1 matching over 12 bases. Germline CDR1 SGHTA, CDR2 FQGNSA. The CDR3 has 13 residues. The CDR3 here is CASSVAGTGGKHF. The CDR3 DNA reads as TGTGCCAGCAGCGTAGCTGGGACAGGGGGCAAGCATTTT.

The J gene is TRBJ2-5, the V gene TRBV28, with 9 bases that match TRBD2. The CDR3 runs 16 residues. Per the germline V gene, CDR1 is MDHEN and CDR2 is SYDVKM. J was trimmed by 11 bases and V by 5 bases; bases with no gene match: 18. CDR3 amino acids: CASSPRLAATYNEQYF. CDR3 DNA sequence: TGTGCCAGCAGTCCCAGACTAGCGGCTACCTACAATGAGCAGTACTTC.

The chain is built from TRBV4-3 and TRBJ2-1; possibly TRBD2 for D (6 bases). Per the germline V gene, CDR1 is LGHNA and CDR2 is YSLEER. This CDR3 comprises 16 residues. The V gene lost 1 base and the J gene lost 4 bases, with 14 bases spanning the gap. CDR3 nucleotide sequence: TGCGCCAGCAGCCAAGGACTAGAGCCCCTGTACAATGAGCAGTTCTTC. It codes for CASSQGLEPLYNEQFF.

J is TRBJ1-1 and V is TRBV4-2; 9 nucleotides align to TRBD1. Trimming removed 3 bases from V and 6 bases from J; junction bases left unmatched: 8. The CDR3 is 15 residues long. CDR1 LGHNA and CDR2 YNFKEQ come from the germline V gene. The CDR3 DNA reads as TGTGCCAGCAGCCACCACAGGGGGCGAGGGGCTGAAGCTTTCTTT. This encodes CASSHHRGRGAEAFF.

This clonotype was detected a few times. The CDR3 nucleotides are TGCAGTGCTAGAGATGGGGACAGTGGCACAGATACGCAGTATTTT. This gives the protein CSARDGDSGTDTQYF. The rearrangement uses TRBV20-1 and TRBJ2-3; 7 bases are shared with TRBD1. This CDR3 region has 15 residues. J lost 1 base, V lost 0 bases, and 4 bases had no gene match. The germline CDR1 and CDR2 sequences are DFQATT and SNEGSKA (reference sequence).

The rearrangement links TRBV20-1 to TRBJ2-7, with D perhaps matching TRBD2 (5 bases). This CDR3 contains 15 residues. With 0 bases removed from V and 1 base from J, the gap between germline ends came to 13 bases. Germline V lookup: CDR1 DFQATT, CDR2 SNEGSKA (reference sequence). CDR3: CSARDRGFSSYEQYF. CDR3 DNA: TGCAGTGCTAGAGATAGAGGGTTTTCGTCCTACGAGCAGTACTTC.

The rearrangement uses TRBV7-6 and TRBJ2-3; TRBD2 matches 7 bases. Trimming at V came to 5 bases and at J to 7 bases, leaving 15 bases not matched to a gene. This CDR3 spans 16 amino acids. CDR1 and CDR2 from the germline V gene are SGHVS and FNYEAQ. CDR3 in DNA: TGTGCCAGCAGCACCCCCATCGCGGGAGTTAGTAATACGCAGTATTTT. Its protein is CASSTPIAGVSNTQYF.

This clonotype appeared many times. The rearrangement links TRBV6-1 to TRBJ2-1, with 11 bases matching TRBD1. V was clipped by 5 bases and J by 4 bases; unmatched bases: 10. Germline values: CDR1 MNHNS, CDR2 SASEGT. The CDR3 runs 17 residues. The DNA for the CDR3 is TGTGCCAGCAGTAAACTTTCCGGGACAGGGGGGTACAATGAGCAGTTCTTC. It translates to CASSKLSGTGGYNEQFF.